The 19 T cell receptor beta chains presented below share a single source sample, sequenced in a study of early T cells in non-severe SARS-CoV-2 infection. TCRdb called the 5' RACE reads again in MiXCR, with one record for every CDR3 protein. The repertoire holds approximately 66,000 distinct CDR3 sequences, with under 15% as singletons. The sequenced material came from whole blood. These receptors came from an adult who was a healthcare worker with PCR-confirmed SARS-CoV-2 infection or an uninfected control (not recorded which).

This clonotype was observed a handful of times. The chain joins TRBV7-2 to TRBJ2-5, with D maybe TRBD2 (5 bases). V was trimmed by 5 bases and J by 4 bases, leaving 14 bases between them. The CDR3 totals 14 residues. CDR1 is SGHTA, CDR2 FQGNSA, per germline. The CDR3 DNA reads TGTGCCAGCAGCCCCCAGAGCGGTCCAGAGACCCAGTACTTC. Its translation: CASSPQSGPETQYF.

The V gene is TRBV11-2, the J gene TRBJ2-1, with unresolved D. The germline V and J ends were trimmed by 2 bases and 5 bases, with 22 bases remaining between them. Germline V gene lookup returns CDR1 SGHAT and CDR2 FQNNGV. This CDR3 is built from 18 residues. This CDR3 reads CASSLRIIARVGHNEQFF. The DNA of the CDR3 is TGTGCCAGCAGCTTACGGATCATAGCAAGGGTTGGTCACAATGAGCAGTTCTTC.

J is TRBJ2-5 and V is TRBV29-1, with D possibly TRBD2 on 7 matching bases. There are 12 residues in the CDR3. V was trimmed by 7 bases and J by 4 bases, leaving 13 bases between them. Germline V gives CDR1 SQVTM, CDR2 ANQGSEA. The CDR3, as DNA: TGCAGCGGGGGGGGCGGACGAGAGACCCAGTACTTC. It yields the protein CSGGGGRETQYF.

This clonotype was picked up many times. The chain combines TRBV7-9 with TRBJ2-3; TRBD1 might be the D (5 bases). The germline CDR1 and CDR2 sequences are SEHNR and FQNEAQ (reference sequence). Trimming left V 5 bases short and J 4 bases short, with 10 bases between. The CDR3 is made up of 13 amino acids. The CDR3 region is CASSPRGPDTQYF. The DNA of the CDR3 is TGTGCCAGCAGCCCTAGGGGTCCAGATACGCAGTATTTT.

In this sample, this clonotype turned up many times. The chain uses TRBV19 and TRBJ2-1; D may be TRBD1 or TRBD2 (5 bases each). Germline-derived CDR1 and CDR2 are LNHDA and SQIVND (reference sequence). V was pared by 1 base and J by 8 bases, with 12 bases between. This CDR3 is built from 14 residues. The DNA for the CDR3 is TGTGCCAGTAGTATAGGGCTGGGGACCGATGAGCAGTTCTTC. It encodes CASSIGLGTDEQFF.

This clonotype was recorded at least ten times. The V call is TRBV29-1, the J call TRBJ2-2; D is uncertain. This CDR3 is 10 amino acids long. Trimming removed 6 bases at V and 4 bases at J, with 3 bases between. Per the germline V gene, CDR1 is SQVTM and CDR2 is ANQGSEA. This chain's CDR3 is CSVGTGELFF. CDR3 in DNA: TGCAGCGTGGGCACCGGGGAGCTGTTTTTT.

This clonotype showed up just a few times. This chain links TRBV2 with TRBJ2-7; D gene ambiguous. Trimming left V 8 bases short and J 6 bases short, with 11 bases between. CDR1 is SNHLY, CDR2 FYNNEI, per germline. This CDR3 comprises 11 residues. The CDR3, as DNA: TGTGCCAGCTCCCAGGCGGTCGAGCAGTACTTC. It encodes CASSQAVEQYF. Supplemented by reference TRBV2 and TRBJ2-7, the full variable domain reads EPEVTQTPSHQVTQMGQEVILRCVPISNHLYFYWYRQILGQKVEFLVSFYNNEISEKSEIFDDQFSVERPDGSNFTLKIRSTKLEDSAMYFCASSQAVEQYFGPGTRLTVT.

V is TRBV7-2 and J is TRBJ2-1; 7 bases are shared with TRBD1. The CDR3 is 13 amino acids. The V and J ends lost 5 bases and 9 bases, in that order; junction bases with no gene match: 7. The V gene's germline CDR1 is SGHTA and CDR2 FQGNSA. CDR3 residues: CASSRGPAGEQFF. The CDR3 bases are TGTGCCAGCAGCAGGGGGCCCGCCGGTGAGCAGTTCTTC.

This clonotype has only one observation. This chain joins TRBV9 and TRBJ1-4; D may be TRBD1 (5 bases). The CDR3 consists of 15 residues. The germline V gene has CDR1 SGDLS and CDR2 YYNGEE. The ends were cut back, 7 bases at V and 4 bases at J, with 17 bases in the middle. The DNA for the CDR3 is TGTGCCAGCCGCCCAAATGACAGAAATAATGAAAAACTGTTTTTT. Translation gives CASRPNDRNNEKLFF.

This clonotype appeared many times. The V gene is TRBV20-1, the J gene TRBJ2-1; 9 positions match TRBD2. The CDR3 is 16 amino acids. Germline V CDR1 and CDR2: DFQATT, SNEGSKA (reference sequence). Trimming took 0 bases from V and 2 from J; bases not matched to a gene: 5. CDR3 sequence reads: CSARDGAGGTYNEQFF. Here the CDR3 DNA reads TGCAGTGCTAGAGATGGAGCGGGAGGAACCTACAATGAGCAGTTCTTC.

The rearrangement uses TRBV4-1 and TRBJ1-2; 7 nucleotides agree with TRBD1. The V gene end was trimmed by 0 bases and the J gene end by 6 bases; junction bases not matched to a gene: 7. This CDR3 region has 15 residues. CDR1 and CDR2 (germline): MGHRA, YSYEKL. CDR3 amino acids: CASSQEVWQGDGYTF. The CDR3 DNA follows: TGCGCCAGCAGCCAAGAAGTCTGGCAGGGGGATGGCTACACCTTC.

Ten or more counts support this clonotype. V usage is TRBV7-6 and J usage is TRBJ2-3, with 11 bases lining up with TRBD2. This CDR3 is built from 15 residues. The V and J ends lost 3 bases and 8 bases, in that order; junction bases with no gene match: 7. Per the germline V gene, CDR1 is SGHVS and CDR2 is FNYEAQ. CDR3 DNA: TGTGCCAGCAGCTTGGATAGCGGGGGGGCCGTTACGCAGTATTTT. Its protein product is CASSLDSGGAVTQYF.

The rearrangement uses TRBV29-1 and TRBJ2-1; 9 nucleotides align to TRBD2. In germline, CDR1 is SQVTM, CDR2 ANQGSEA. V shed 3 bases and J 8 bases; nucleotides not matched to a gene: 11. CDR3 length: 15 residues. CDR3 DNA sequence: TGCAGCGTTGAGTTCCTAGCGGGACCGGAGTATGAGCAGTTCTTC. Translating it yields CSVEFLAGPEYEQFF.

This clonotype appeared many times. The CDR3 sequence: CASSPRQGEYYGYTF. For the CDR3, the DNA is TGTGCCAGCAGTCCTCGACAGGGGGAATACTATGGCTACACCTTC. J is TRBJ1-2 and V is TRBV25-1, with 9 bases lining up with TRBD1. Germline V gene sequence: CDR1 MGHDK, CDR2 SYGVNS. This CDR3 spans 15 amino acids. V dropped 5 bases and J dropped 3; count of bases not matched to a gene: 7.

J is TRBJ1-6 and V is TRBV6-1; 8 bases are a match to TRBD1. The CDR3 covers 13 residues. Unmatched junction bases numbered 6, after V lost 7 bases and J lost 10 bases. CDR1 and CDR2 from the germline V gene are MNHNS and SASEGT. The CDR3 is CASTGQGLSPLHF. The CDR3, as DNA: TGTGCCAGCACCGGACAGGGTTTGTCACCCCTCCACTTT.

This clonotype occurred many times. This sequence joins TRBV20-1 and TRBJ2-1, with 9 bases aligning to TRBD1. This CDR3 comprises 14 residues. In germline, CDR1 is DFQATT, CDR2 SNEGSKA (reference sequence). The J segment lost 10 bases and the V segment lost 3 bases, leaving 10 bases of the junction unmatched. This CDR3 reads CSASRGTGLDEQFF. The CDR3 nucleotides are TGCAGTGCTAGTAGGGGGACAGGGTTGGACGAGCAGTTCTTC.

This clonotype was seen repeatedly, ten times or more. This rearrangement joins TRBV10-2 to TRBJ2-2, with TRBD1 matching 7 bases. The CDR3 is 15 amino acids. CDR1 is WSHSY and CDR2 is SAAADI in the germline V gene. V shed 3 bases, J shed 3 bases, and the junction held 4 bases outside the gene matches. CDR3: CASSDRTGHTGELFF. The CDR3 DNA follows: TGCGCCAGCAGTGACAGGACAGGTCACACCGGGGAGCTGTTTTTT.

This clonotype has more than one count but fewer than ten. The V and J genes are TRBV19 and TRBJ1-5, with D maybe TRBD1 (5 bases). The CDR3 is made up of 15 amino acids. Germline CDR1 and CDR2: LNHDA and SQIVND (reference sequence). V was clipped by 3 bases and J by 4 bases, with 13 bases between them. The CDR3 loop is CASSIRQGSNQPQHF. The CDR3 nucleotides are TGTGCCAGTAGTATTCGTCAGGGATCTAATCAGCCCCAGCATTTT.

Of note for this clonotype: A much larger clone is a single base away; this may be a read error. This chain connects TRBV7-9 to TRBJ2-3, with 7 bases matching TRBD2. This CDR3 spans 15 amino acids. Trimming cost V 2 bases and J 2 bases; bases outside gene matches: 4. CDR1 SEHNR and CDR2 FQNEAQ come from the germline V gene (reference sequence). CDR3 nucleotides: TGTGCCAGCAGCTTAAATAGCGGGCACACAGATACGCAGTATTTT. It specifies CASSLNSGHTDTQYF. The entire variable domain, with the rest obtained from reference TRBV7-9 and TRBJ2-3, is as follows: DTGVSQNPRHKITKRGQNVTFRCDPISEHNRLYWYRQTLGQGPEFLTYFQNEAQLEKSRLLSDRFSAERPKGSFSTLEIQRTEQGDSAMYLCASSLNSGHTDTQYFGPGTRLTVL.